The 21 T cell receptor beta chains given below trace back to one sample, sequenced in a study of blood T cell repertoires in COVID-19 (dated by TCRdb to the early 2020s). To prepare the library, the immunoSEQ multiplex PCR assay was applied. This immuneACCESS table, as held by TCRdb, lists in-frame sequences with V and J called but not all clones. Of the missing ones, under half trace to an unresolved V gene in checked studies; the others have no known cause. The sample has around 310,000 clones on record, approximately 90% of them singletons. The ten largest make up roughly 8.9% of the sample. Sequencing input: PBMCs or T cells enriched from blood (not recorded which). The receptors stem from a woman aged 40 to 49 who had recovered from COVID-19.

This rearrangement joins TRBV3-1 (or the pseudogene TRBV3-2) to TRBJ1-4; D is unresolved. V was cut by 1 base and J by 5 bases, with 11 bases left in between. Germline lookup yields CDR1 LGHDT and CDR2 YNNKEL (reference sequence). The CDR3 is made up of 15 amino acids. The CDR3 loop reads CASSQVIGRNEKLFF. In DNA, the CDR3 is TGTGCCAGCAGCCAAGTTATTGGTCGGAATGAAAAACTGTTTTTT.

J is TRBJ2-1 and V is TRBV15; 10 bases are a match to TRBD2. Per germline, CDR1 LNHNV and CDR2 YYDKDF (reference sequence). The CDR3 has 20 residues. Trimming took 1 base from V and 1 from J; bases not matched to a gene: 13. CDR3 nucleotide sequence: TGTGCCACCAGCAGAGGGCCCGGAGGGGCTAGCGGGAGATCCTACAATGAGCAGTTCTTC. It is translated as CATSRGPGGASGRSYNEQFF.

This sequence joins TRBV9 and TRBJ2-7; 11 bases are shared with TRBD1. Trimming took 4 bases from V and 4 from J; bases not matched to a gene: 7. The CDR3 consists of 15 residues. The V gene's germline CDR1 is SGDLS and CDR2 YYNGEE. CDR3 bases: TGTGCCAGCAGCCTCGGGGACAGGGGGTTTTACGAGCAGTACTTC. Translating it yields CASSLGDRGFYEQYF.

This clone was found once. The chain recombines TRBV6-5 with TRBJ1-2; 7 bases are shared with TRBD1. This CDR3 is 12 amino acids long. Per the germline V gene, CDR1 is MNHEY and CDR2 is SVGAGI. The junction had 5 bases not matched to a gene; V was cut back by 3 bases and J by 10 bases. The CDR3: CASSYDREDYTF. The DNA of the CDR3 is TGTGCCAGCAGTTATGACAGGGAGGACTACACCTTC.

The chain employs TRBV12-3 or TRBV12-4 and TRBJ1-4; 7 bases are a match to TRBD1. The V gene end was trimmed by 6 bases and the J gene end by 7 bases; junction bases not matched to a gene: 5. This CDR3 region has 13 residues. In DNA form, the CDR3 reads TGTGCCAGCAGCCCCAACAGGGGTGAAAAACTGTTTTTT. It specifies CASSPNRGEKLFF.

This chain connects TRBV24-1 to TRBJ2-2, with TRBD1 matching over 9 bases. With 5 bases clipped from V and 3 bases from J, the junction kept 6 bases outside the gene matches. This CDR3 comprises 16 residues. CDR1 KGHDR and CDR2 SFDVKD come from the germline V gene. The CDR3 loop is CATSARWTGDTGELFF. The CDR3 bases are TGTGCCACCAGTGCTAGGTGGACAGGGGACACCGGGGAGCTGTTTTTT.

The genes are TRBV4-1 and TRBJ2-3; D gene unclear. The CDR3 has 18 amino acids. Germline assignment: CDR1 MGHRA and CDR2 YSYEKL. Trimming stripped 0 bases from V and 0 bases from J, with 16 bases between. The CDR3, as DNA: TGCGCCAGCAGCCAAGAACCCCCCGACTCGTATAGCACAGATACGCAGTATTTT. Translating it yields CASSQEPPDSYSTDTQYF.

The rearrangement links TRBV28 to TRBJ2-7; 7 bases map to TRBD2. The germline V gene has CDR1 MDHEN and CDR2 SYDVKM. After removal of 8 bases from V and 2 bases from J, the junction contained 6 bases not matched to a gene. There are 13 residues in the CDR3. The CDR3 region is CASGERGPYEQYF. The CDR3 DNA reads as TGTGCCAGCGGGGAGCGGGGACCCTACGAGCAGTACTTC.

This clone was found a few times. The chain uses TRBV28 and TRBJ1-2; no clear D. CDR1 is MDHEN and CDR2 is SYDVKM in the germline V gene. This CDR3 region has 15 residues. Deletions cut 3 bases from V and 4 bases from J, with 15 bases between. For the CDR3, the DNA is TGTGCCAGCAGTTTGCCCCTAGGTTTTGGCTATGGCTACACCTTC. Translating gives CASSLPLGFGYGYTF.

The chain carries TRBV18 and TRBJ1-2, with 9 bases matching TRBD1. Germline V CDR1 and CDR2: KGHSH, LQKENI. CDR3 length equals 15 residues. V lost 3 bases and J lost 8; bases outside the gene matches: 10. CDR3: CASSPPGTGTKGYTF. The CDR3 DNA is TGTGCCAGCTCACCCCCCGGGACAGGGACCAAAGGCTACACCTTC. The whole variable domain, remainder taken from reference TRBV18 and TRBJ1-2, is NAGVMQNPRHLVRRRGQEARLRCSPMKGHSHVYWYRQLPEEGLKFMVYLQKENIIDESGMPKERFSAEFPKEGPSILRIQQVVRGDSAAYFCASSPPGTGTKGYTFGSGTRLTVV.

This chain joins TRBV18 and TRBJ1-2; D is undetermined. The CDR3 loop spans 13 amino acids. The V and J ends lost 2 bases and 1 base respectively, with 5 bases between them. Germline V gene lookup returns CDR1 KGHSH and CDR2 LQKENI. For the CDR3, the DNA is TGTGCCAGCTCACCAACCAGTAACTATGGCTACACCTTC. It yields the protein CASSPTSNYGYTF. The full variable domain, in which reference TRBV18 and TRBJ1-2 provide the parts outside the CDR3, is NAGVMQNPRHLVRRRGQEARLRCSPMKGHSHVYWYRQLPEEGLKFMVYLQKENIIDESGMPKERFSAEFPKEGPSILRIQQVVRGDSAAYFCASSPTSNYGYTFGSGTRLTVV.

In this sample, this clone turned up once. The V and J genes are TRBV7-9 and TRBJ2-1; tentatively, D is TRBD1 (6 bases). Germline CDR1 is SEHNR and CDR2 is FQNEAQ (reference sequence). The CDR3 runs to 16 residues. V shed 4 bases and J shed 6 bases, with 19 bases lying between them. The CDR3 DNA reads as TGTGCCAGCAGCTCGTTGCAAAAGGACAGAGTCAATGAGCAGTTCTTC. Protein: CASSSLQKDRVNEQFF.

The rearrangement links TRBV6-2 or TRBV6-3 to TRBJ2-2; 9 nucleotides line up with TRBD2. Germline CDR1 MNHEY, CDR2 SVGEGT. The CDR3 spans 14 residues. J gave up 6 bases and V 5 bases, and 4 bases lay outside the gene matches. The CDR3 nucleotides read TGTGCCAGCAGTCCCATAGCGGGAGCCGGGGAGCTGTTTTTT. Residues: CASSPIAGAGELFF.

This chain connects TRBV28 to TRBJ1-3; TRBD1 aligns across 9 bases. V lost 5 bases to trimming and J lost 1 base; unmatched junction nucleotides: 9. The V gene's germline CDR1 is MDHEN and CDR2 SYDVKM. The CDR3 runs 17 residues. The CDR3 sequence: CASSPTGTGFSGNTIYF. The CDR3, as DNA: TGTGCCAGCAGTCCTACCGGGACAGGGTTTTCTGGAAACACCATATATTTT.

The V gene is TRBV11-3, the J gene TRBJ2-7; 7 bases match TRBD2. Trimming took 5 bases from V and 4 from J; bases not matched to a gene: 11. The CDR3 spans 15 residues. The V gene's germline CDR1 is SGHNT and CDR2 YENEEA. CDR3 nucleotide sequence: TGTGCCAGCAGCCAAAGGCGGGAGAGATCGTACGAGCAGTACTTC. It encodes CASSQRRERSYEQYF.

The chain recombines TRBV2 with TRBJ1-1; D call uncertain. Germline lookup yields CDR1 SNHLY and CDR2 FYNNEI. The V end was cut by 6 bases, the J end by 4 bases, with 24 bases between. The CDR3 is 17 residues long. CDR3 in amino acids: CASRREGGLLGGTEAFF. The CDR3 DNA sequence: TGTGCCAGCAGGAGGGAGGGAGGTTTACTTGGAGGCACTGAAGCTTTCTTT.

This clone was recorded once. The chain carries TRBV6-5 and TRBJ2-1; TRBD1 matches at 9 bases. The CDR3 contains 15 residues. The trim removed 7 bases at V and 7 bases at J, leaving 11 bases unmatched. CDR1 MNHEY and CDR2 SVGAGI come from the germline V gene. The CDR3 region has the DNA TGTGCCAGCACCCTAGACGGGACAGGGAAAAATGAGCAGTTCTTC. Residues: CASTLDGTGKNEQFF.

The gene calls are TRBV7-9 and TRBJ1-3, with unresolved D. V dropped 3 bases and J dropped 0 bases, with 3 bases sitting between them. In germline, CDR1 is SEHNR, CDR2 FQNEAQ (reference sequence). The CDR3 consists of 13 residues. The CDR3 sequence: CASSFFSGNTIYF. The CDR3, as DNA: TGTGCCAGCAGCTTCTTCTCTGGAAACACCATATATTTT. The variable domain in full, completed from reference TRBV7-9 and TRBJ1-3, reads DTGVSQNPRHKITKRGQNVTFRCDPISEHNRLYWYRQTLGQGPEFLTYFQNEAQLEKSRLLSDRFSAERPKGSFSTLEIQRTEQGDSAMYLCASSFFSGNTIYFGEGSWLTVV.

This clone was detected only a few times. This chain connects TRBV18 to TRBJ1-1, with a weak D call TRBD1 (6 bases). This CDR3 is built from 15 residues. Germline CDR1 reads KGHSH; CDR2 reads LQKENI. The V end lost 1 base, the J end lost 0 bases, and 9 bases lay between the germline ends. The CDR3 reads CASSPQTGMNTEAFF. The DNA of the CDR3 is TGTGCCAGCTCACCACAAACAGGGATGAACACTGAAGCTTTCTTT.

As to this clone: Sequence at one end of the junction differs from germline and may be a read error. This chain joins TRBV30 and TRBJ1-2; D might be TRBD1 (5 bases). Germline V gives CDR1 GTSNPN, CDR2 SVGIG (reference sequence). This CDR3 has 10 amino acids. The chain's CDR3 is CAWQDTFFAF. The CDR3 DNA sequence: TGTGCCTGGCAGGACACCTTTTTCGCCTTC.

The chain recombines TRBV7-9 with TRBJ1-1; TRBD1 agrees at 7 bases. V shed 5 bases, J shed 0 bases, and the junction held 6 bases outside the gene matches. Germline assignment: CDR1 SEHNR and CDR2 FQNEAQ (reference sequence). This CDR3 has 15 residues. CDR3 in DNA: TGTGCCAGCAGCCTGGTGGGACAGATGAACACTGAAGCTTTCTTT. Protein product: CASSLVGQMNTEAFF.